Listed below are T cell receptor beta chains from one sample, sequenced in a study of T cell clones after liver transplantation. This table comes from immunoSEQ multiplex PCR, and its TCRdb copy is limited to in-frame clones, with some not included. The sample yields about 76,000 clones, roughly 80% seen once. The source material was CD4+ T cells from blood, sampled at the 22-month timepoint. These receptors were collected from a human patient who received a liver transplant. Some T cells may have come from the graft donor. The CDR3 runs from the conserved cysteine through the conserved F or W. The order of the fields is CDR3 DNA, CDR3 protein, D gene, clone size, V gene, J gene. D genes are given only for firm matches. Size values are once, few and many counts, or a class for expanded clones, and some rows have none.

TGTGCCAGCAGAACGAGCGGATCTGGAAACACCATATATTTT	CASRTSGSGNTIYF	.	.	TRBV25-1	TRBJ1-3
TGTGCCAGCAGTGACGGCTCTACGAGGCAGTACTTC	CASSDGSTRQYF	.	.	TRBV2	TRBJ2-7
TGTGCCAGCAGCCCGAGGACTAGCGGAAACACCGGGGAGCTGTTTTTT	CASSPRTSGNTGELFF	TRBD2	.	TRBV4-2	TRBJ2-2
TGTGCCAGCAGTTCACGGATGGCGAACACCGGGGAGCTGTTTTTT	CASSSRMANTGELFF	.	.	TRBV27	TRBJ2-2
TGCAGCGTTGAAGAGGGGGCATCAAGGGACGAGCAGTACTTC	CSVEEGASRDEQYF	.	.	TRBV29-1	TRBJ2-7
TGCGCCAGCAGCCAAGATACCCTAGCGGGAGGTACTAGGGATGAGCAGTTCTTC	CASSQDTLAGGTRDEQFF	TRBD2	.	TRBV4-3	TRBJ2-1
TGCAGCGTCCCCCAGTTAAGCTGGGGCACTGAAGCTTTCTTT	CSVPQLSWGTEAFF	.	.	TRBV29-1	TRBJ1-1
TGCAGCGCTGGGACCGAGTACCTGCAAGAGACCCAGTACTTC	CSAGTEYLQETQYF	.	few	TRBV29-1	TRBJ2-5
TGCGCCAGCAGCACGAGGACAGGGGAGGCCTACGAGCAGTACTTC	CASSTRTGEAYEQYF	TRBD1	.	TRBV5-1	TRBJ2-7
TGTGCCAGCAGCTCCGCGAAGGGGGTTGCATCAAACACCGGGGAGCTGTTTTTT	CASSSAKGVASNTGELFF	.	once	TRBV11-3	TRBJ2-2
TGTGCCAGCAGTGACTCGGTAAAGGGGCGCTACACCGGGGAGCTGTTTTTT	CASSDSVKGRYTGELFF	.	.	TRBV6-4	TRBJ2-2
TGTGCCAGCAGCCTCCGGGACGGCGCCTCTGGGGAGCTGTTTTTT	CASSLRDGASGELFF	.	.	TRBV9	TRBJ2-2
TGTGCCAGCAGCGTATTCCGGACTAGCGCCCCCCCCTACGAGCAGTACTTC	CASSVFRTSAPPYEQYF	TRBD2	.	TRBV9	TRBJ2-7
TGTGCCAGCAGCTCTCCGTTTCCTCCCCAAGAGACCCAGTACTTC	CASSSPFPPQETQYF	.	.	TRBV7-2	TRBJ2-5
TGTGCCAGCAGCTTAGCGGAAGGGTCCAATCAGCCCCAGCATTTT	CASSLAEGSNQPQHF	.	.	TRBV7-9	TRBJ1-5
TGTGCCAGCAGTGGGGGGGAGAGAAAGACCCAGTACTTC	CASSGGERKTQYF	.	.	TRBV2	TRBJ2-5
TGCGCCAGCAGACTGGGAGCCAGGGCTAACTATGGCTACACCTTC	CASRLGARANYGYTF	.	.	TRBV5-1	TRBJ1-2
TGTGCCAGCAGTGAACGCGGGGTAAACTATGGCTACACCTTC	CASSERGVNYGYTF	.	.	TRBV2	TRBJ1-2